This is a list of T cell receptor beta chains from one sample in a study of type 1 and type 2 diabetes patients. Each CDR3 protein is one row after TCRdb ran MiXCR on the multiplex PCR reads. This table has a few hundred thousand distinct CDR3 sequences, roughly 48% appearing once. The sequencing sample was made of peripheral blood mononuclear cells (PBMCs). Receptors originate from a man younger than 30 with type 2 diabetes. Each CDR3 is given with its conserved first and last residue. The order of the fields is CDR3 protein, CDR3 DNA, D gene, J gene, clone size, V gene. A D gene is named only where the DNA matches it firmly. Rows may omit the clone size; those that give it use once, few, many or a size class.

cdr3_aa: CASSLTATSGQETQYF; cdr3_nt: TGTGCCAGCAGTTTAACCGCGACTAGCGGGCAAGAGACCCAGTACTTC; d_call: TRBD2; j_call: TRBJ2-5; clone_size: few; v_call: TRBV12-3/TRBV12-4
cdr3_aa: CSARKGPSYEQYF; cdr3_nt: TGCAGTGCTAGGAAGGGGCCCTCCTACGAGCAGTACTTC; d_call: -; j_call: TRBJ2-7; clone_size: -; v_call: TRBV20-1
cdr3_aa: CASSNRGTGGLGELFF; cdr3_nt: TGTGCCAGTAGTAACCGCGGGACAGGGGGTCTCGGGGAGCTGTTTTTT; d_call: TRBD1; j_call: TRBJ2-2; clone_size: few; v_call: TRBV19
cdr3_aa: CASSPNGGATNYGYTF; cdr3_nt: TGTGCCAGCAGTCCCAACGGGGGAGCTACGAACTATGGCTACACCTTC; d_call: -; j_call: TRBJ1-2; clone_size: -; v_call: TRBV6-6
cdr3_aa: CASSTRTEANYGYTF; cdr3_nt: TGTGCCAGTAGTACCCGGACAGAGGCTAACTATGGCTACACCTTC; d_call: -; j_call: TRBJ1-2; clone_size: -; v_call: TRBV19
cdr3_aa: CASRGQLNYGYTF; cdr3_nt: TGTGCCAGCAGGGGACAGCTAAACTATGGCTACACCTTC; d_call: TRBD1; j_call: TRBJ1-2; clone_size: -; v_call: TRBV28
cdr3_aa: CSVGLGERRGTDTQYF; cdr3_nt: TGCAGCGTTGGGCTCGGCGAGCGGCGGGGGACAGATACGCAGTATTTT; d_call: TRBD2; j_call: TRBJ2-3; clone_size: few; v_call: TRBV29-1
cdr3_aa: CAISEARTGRSYEQYF; cdr3_nt: TGTGCCATCAGTGAGGCCAGGACGGGCCGCTCCTACGAGCAGTACTTC; d_call: -; j_call: TRBJ2-7; clone_size: few; v_call: TRBV27
cdr3_aa: CASGRDGNYEQYF; cdr3_nt: TGTGCCAGCGGCCGGGACGGAAACTACGAGCAGTACTTC; d_call: -; j_call: TRBJ2-7; clone_size: -; v_call: TRBV27
cdr3_aa: CASSFVEGGGDEQFF; cdr3_nt: TGTGCCAGCAGCTTTGTAGAGGGCGGGGGAGATGAGCAGTTCTTC; d_call: TRBD2; j_call: TRBJ2-1; clone_size: -; v_call: TRBV7-8
cdr3_aa: CASSLSGITGELFF; cdr3_nt: TGTGCCAGTAGCCTAAGCGGGATAACCGGGGAGCTGTTTTTT; d_call: TRBD2; j_call: TRBJ2-2; clone_size: -; v_call: TRBV19
cdr3_aa: CASSARDRAPDTQYF; cdr3_nt: TGTGCCAGCAGCGCCCGGGACAGGGCCCCAGATACGCAGTATTTT; d_call: TRBD1; j_call: TRBJ2-3; clone_size: -; v_call: TRBV9
cdr3_aa: CASSLVMRGKAFF; cdr3_nt: TGTGCCAGCAGTTTGGTGATGAGGGGTAAAGCTTTCTTT; d_call: -; j_call: TRBJ1-1; clone_size: -; v_call: TRBV27
cdr3_aa: CASSISGASGGYNGQFF; cdr3_nt: TGCGCCAGTAGTATTTCGGGGGCATCGGGGGGGTACAATGGGCAGTTCTTC; d_call: TRBD2; j_call: TRBJ2-1; clone_size: -; v_call: TRBV19
cdr3_aa: CSARESGTGPYEQFF; cdr3_nt: TGCAGTGCTAGAGAAAGTGGGACAGGGCCATACGAGCAGTTCTTC; d_call: TRBD1; j_call: TRBJ2-1; clone_size: -; v_call: TRBV20-1
cdr3_aa: CSVVVYSSYEQYF; cdr3_nt: TGCAGCGTTGTCGTTTATAGCTCCTACGAGCAGTACTTC; d_call: -; j_call: TRBJ2-7; clone_size: -; v_call: TRBV29-1
cdr3_aa: CASSRELNYGYTF; cdr3_nt: TGTGCCAGCAGCCGAGAGCTTAACTATGGCTACACCTTC; d_call: -; j_call: TRBJ1-2; clone_size: -; v_call: TRBV12-3/TRBV12-4
cdr3_aa: CASSTLTSGSSYEQYF; cdr3_nt: TGTGCCAGTAGTACATTGACTAGCGGGAGTTCCTACGAGCAGTACTTC; d_call: TRBD2; j_call: TRBJ2-7; clone_size: -; v_call: TRBV19
cdr3_aa: CASGFRDTHYEQYF; cdr3_nt: TGTGCTAGTGGTTTCCGGGACACACACTACGAGCAGTACTTC; d_call: -; j_call: TRBJ2-7; clone_size: few; v_call: TRBV12-5
cdr3_aa: CASSLEQGPARTDTQYF; cdr3_nt: TGTGCCAGCAGTTTAGAACAGGGTCCAGCGAGGACAGATACGCAGTATTTT; d_call: -; j_call: TRBJ2-3; clone_size: -; v_call: TRBV12-3/TRBV12-4
cdr3_aa: CASSPGDAGTDTQYF; cdr3_nt: TGTGCCAGCAGCCCTGGGGATGCGGGTACAGATACGCAGTATTTT; d_call: -; j_call: TRBJ2-3; clone_size: few; v_call: TRBV7-2
cdr3_aa: CASSIRTGRGTEAFF; cdr3_nt: TGTGCCAGTAGTATAAGGACAGGGAGGGGCACTGAAGCTTTCTTT; d_call: TRBD1; j_call: TRBJ1-1; clone_size: -; v_call: TRBV19
cdr3_aa: CSVLYGDSRWEAFF; cdr3_nt: TGCAGCGTGCTGTACGGGGACAGCCGCTGGGAAGCTTTCTTT; d_call: TRBD1; j_call: TRBJ1-1; clone_size: few; v_call: TRBV29-1
cdr3_aa: CASGPHPLGDVETQYF; cdr3_nt: TGTGCTAGTGGTCCCCATCCGTTAGGGGATGTAGAGACCCAGTACTTC; d_call: -; j_call: TRBJ2-5; clone_size: -; v_call: TRBV12-5
cdr3_aa: CASSLRGAGETQYF; cdr3_nt: TGTGCTAGCAGCTTGCGGGGCGCGGGAGAGACCCAGTACTTC; d_call: -; j_call: TRBJ2-5; clone_size: -; v_call: TRBV7-3
cdr3_aa: CSARPQTHGYTF; cdr3_nt: TGCAGTGCTCGGCCCCAGACGCATGGCTACACCTTC; d_call: -; j_call: TRBJ1-2; clone_size: few; v_call: TRBV20-1
cdr3_aa: CASSPDVNVLTF; cdr3_nt: TGTGCCAGCAGCCCGGACGTCAACGTCCTGACTTTC; d_call: -; j_call: TRBJ2-6; clone_size: few; v_call: TRBV7-8